This TCR beta chain derives from a study of breast tumors, draining lymph nodes, adjacent tissues. This clonotype has ten or more counts. Its target is unknown. Study-level findings and limits: Tumor repertoires ranked between lymph nodes and nontumor tissue in diversity, with V and J gene preferences. Data fit most tumor T cells coming from lymph node, expanding in tumor. Data only fit, rather than demonstrated, lymph node origin of most tumor T cells.

Each CDR3 protein gets one entry after TCRdb re-called the multiplex PCR reads with MiXCR. The sample includes 150,000 or so distinct CDR3 sequences, 30% to 35% seen only once; the top ten take 3% to 4%. The lymph nodes were axillary draining lymph nodes from breast cancer patients. The TCR was taken from a female donor with breast cancer. Some clones in this sample may be carry-over from other donors' samples. The specimen sequenced was axillary lymph node tissue.

The CDR3 DNA is TGTGCCAGCAGCCTAGGACCGGTCAATAATGAAAAACTGTTTTTT. It encodes CASSLGPVNNEKLFF. The chain couples TRBV5-5 to TRBJ1-4; D is uncertain. CDR3 size: 15 residues. The germline V gene has CDR1 SGHKS and CDR2 YYEKEE (reference sequence). Trimming took off 4 bases at V and 4 bases at J, with 14 bases between the two ends.